The clone carrying this TCR beta chain was detected a few times. Its matching antigen is unknown. This specimen belongs to a study of response to subunit inactivated influenza vaccine. This CDR3 is 15 amino acids long. Germline V gives CDR1 MNHEY, CDR2 SVGEGT. V gave up 2 bases and J gave up 5 bases, with 13 bases separating them. Findings of the study overall: Only a handful of new T cells, the authors suggested, are recruited with each seasonal influenza vaccination.

TCRdb recomputed calls from the RT-PCR reads with MiXCR, one row per CDR3 protein. The table has 250,000 to 350,000 distinct CDR3 sequences, around 22% seen once. The chain joins TRBV6-2 or TRBV6-3 to TRBJ2-4; possibly TRBD2 for D (5 bases). Sequenced here: PBMCs from blood, sampled about 20 months after vaccination. The source of this sequence is a man between 50 and 69 years old who received an inactivated influenza vaccine. CDR3 residues: CASSYRSGPQNIQYF. In DNA form, the CDR3 reads TGTGCCAGCAGTTACCGCAGCGGCCCCCAAAACATTCAGTACTTC.